This is a list of T cell receptor beta chains from one sample in a study of T-cell memory formation after mild COVID-19. From the 5' RACE reads, TCRdb called clonotypes with MiXCR, one entry per CDR3 protein. The sample holds 400,000 or so distinct CDR3 sequences, 15% to 25% seen once. Sequenced sample: PBMCs or a T cell subset sorted from them (not recorded which). Receptors originate from an adult woman who had mild COVID-19 (a few samples of this study predate the infection). Cell type and time point are not known. The CDR3 runs from the conserved cysteine through the conserved F or W. D genes are given only for firm matches. Some rows have no size entry. The others give once, few or many, or a class for an expanded clone.

d_call j_call clone_size v_call cdr3_aa cdr3_nt
TRBD1 TRBJ1-1 few TRBV12-3/TRBV12-4 CASSFVTGGKGFSTEAFF TGTGCCAGCAGTTTCGTAACAGGGGGAAAGGGATTTAGCACTGAAGCTTTCTTT
TRBD2 TRBJ2-7 NA TRBV4-1 CASSQDRLAGIEYEQYF TGCGCCAGCAGCCAAGATAGGCTAGCGGGGATCGAGTACGAGCAGTACTTC
NA TRBJ2-5 NA TRBV4-3 CASSQVYGTLLETQYF TGCGCCAGCAGCCAAGTTTATGGGACTTTACTAGAGACCCAGTACTTC
TRBD2 TRBJ2-1 NA TRBV7-9 CASSSTSGRNGYNEQFF TGTGCCAGCAGCTCGACTAGCGGGAGGAACGGCTACAATGAGCAGTTCTTC
TRBD1 TRBJ2-3 NA TRBV7-9 CASRPDRGRTDTQYF TGTGCCAGCAGACCGGACAGGGGGCGCACAGATACGCAGTATTTT
NA TRBJ2-7 NA TRBV7-9 CASSHGRGDEQYF TGTGCCAGCAGCCACGGACGGGGAGACGAGCAGTACTTC
NA TRBJ1-5 NA TRBV13 CASSLRRGRPQHF TGTGCCAGCAGCTTACGGCGGGGACGGCCCCAGCATTTT
TRBD2 TRBJ2-3 NA TRBV20-1 CSARGGLAPDTQYF TGCAGTGCTAGGGGGGGACTAGCGCCAGATACGCAGTATTTT
TRBD1 TRBJ1-1 NA TRBV9 CASTEGTGWTEAFF TGTGCCAGCACCGAGGGGACAGGGTGGACTGAAGCTTTCTTT
TRBD2 TRBJ2-7 NA TRBV20-1 CSARGEREMPEQYF TGCAGTGCTAGAGGGGAGCGGGAGATGCCCGAGCAGTACTTC
TRBD2 TRBJ2-3 few TRBV5-1 CASSTPGTSGGANTDTQYF TGCGCCAGTTCTACTCCCGGGACTAGCGGGGGGGCGAACACAGATACGCAGTATTTT
TRBD2 TRBJ2-7 many TRBV5-1 CASSGAASGKYEQYF TGCGCCAGCAGCGGTGCGGCTAGCGGGAAGTACGAGCAGTACTTC
NA TRBJ1-2 NA TRBV15 CATSSPVVEEPSNYGYTF TGTGCCACCAGCAGTCCAGTCGTTGAGGAGCCTTCTAACTATGGCTACACCTTC
NA TRBJ1-3 NA TRBV9 CASSDRQNPDRVGNTIYF TGTGCCAGCAGCGACCGACAGAATCCGGACCGGGTAGGAAACACCATATATTTT
TRBD2 TRBJ2-5 many TRBV7-9 CASSLAGGPETQYF TGTGCCAGCAGCCTAGCGGGGGGGCCAGAGACCCAGTACTTC
NA TRBJ2-6 few TRBV20-1 CSARDTGRWGSGANVLTF TGCAGTGCTAGAGATACGGGACGGTGGGGCTCTGGGGCCAACGTCCTGACTTTC
NA TRBJ2-5 NA TRBV15 CATSTPLAQYF TGTGCCACCAGCACCCCTTTAGCCCAGTACTTC
TRBD2 TRBJ2-3 NA TRBV15 CATSRGLAGDTQYF TGTGCCACCAGCAGAGGGCTAGCGGGAGATACGCAGTATTTT
TRBD1 TRBJ1-2 NA TRBV29-1 CSVEDRTGGQADTF TGCAGCGTTGAAGATAGAACCGGCGGACAGGCGGACACCTTC
NA TRBJ2-2 few TRBV9 CASRGGLNTGELFF TGTGCCAGCAGGGGGGGACTCAACACCGGGGAGCTGTTTTTT
NA TRBJ1-1 few TRBV3-1 CASSQAQGSTEAFF TGTGCCAGCAGCCAAGCCCAGGGGAGCACTGAAGCTTTCTTT
TRBD2 TRBJ2-1 few TRBV14 CASSHGTSGSYEQFF TGTGCCAGCAGCCACGGGACTAGCGGGAGTTATGAGCAGTTCTTC
TRBD1 TRBJ1-4 few TRBV6-1 CASSVTGSNEKLFF TGTGCCAGCAGTGTGACAGGGTCGAATGAAAAACTGTTTTTT